Included here is one T cell receptor (gamma chain) sequence, with context. This clone has only a few counts. The antigen it binds to is not known. The input lacks base qualities; no much larger clone sits a single base away. The CDR3 starts with the cysteine, ends with the phenylalanine, and has 13 residues. The entry retains the CDR3 DNA only, 39 bases that are in frame from base 1. In the germline V gene, CDR1 corresponds to VENAVY and CDR2 to YDSYNSRV. V and J are trimmed by 5 bases and 6 bases, and the gene matches miss 6 bases of the junction. This sample is part of a study of intestinal T cells in coeliac disease (TCRdb year 2020). General notes on the study: Coeliac patients were much younger than controls, with mean ages of around 15 versus 50 years in the TRG cohort. The TCR-delta (TRD) cohort comprised duodenal biopsies from approximately ten coeliac disease patients and approximately ten non-coeliac controls. Duodenal biopsies from around 34 coeliac disease patients and roughly 20 non-coeliac controls made up a second, larger TCR-gamma (TRG) cohort. What the work shows at the level of the full study, not this receptor alone: Of roughly 54 biopsies, around 51 (around 94%) were correctly classified by TRG clustering, and a leave-one-out accuracy of approximately 87% was reported. There was no way to tell repeated CDR3 amino acid sequences apart from PCR duplicates. FFPE-derived DNA was found to be relatively degraded, and loss of a proportion of TCR sequences in each sample was likely caused by this degradation. All 22 biopsies in training were correctly classified by TRD kmer-based clustering, and a leave-one-out accuracy of roughly 91% was reported. Coeliac and control groups differed significantly in age, although an age-split analysis did not yield significant classification.

Receptor libraries were prepared by multiplex PCR. Sequencing was carried out with an Ion Torrent PGM. TRG repertoires were amplified from 200 ng of biopsy DNA with the LymphoTrack kit, in which Illumina adapters are carried by the primers. TRG amplicons were purified using AMPure XP beads, were quantified on a 2100 Bioanalyzer, and were pooled equimolarly. Sequencing of TRG libraries was performed on an Ion PGM instrument. As for the authors' bioinformatics: FastX removed reads in which more than 10% of nucleotides fell below the per-patient third-quartile quality score. Reads were aligned with IMGT/HighV-QUEST to assign V, D and J genes, identify CDR3 regions and assess functionality. After the sequences were translated into amino acids, every sequence predicted to be non-functional was thrown out. CDR3s were split into kmers with and without positional annotation, PCA was performed on kmer frequencies, and samples were clustered using all 1023 combinations of PCs 1-10. Classification was validated by leave-one-out cross-validation, re-optimising parameters on the remaining samples each time. Shannon diversity was calculated with the vegan R package from repeated random subsamples, each the size of the lowest read count. With CATT, TCRdb called clones again from the public reads; duplicate DNA rows were later joined. TCRdb assigned the V and J calls; the authors' analysis was not used. Recorded for this sample are approximately 920 gamma-chain clones; roughly 52% of them occurred a single time. In total, the top ten clones hold over 9.5% of the sample.

Genomic DNA was extracted with the QIAamp DNA FFPE tissue kit from ten 5-um FFPE scrolls per case. Classification of coeliac disease based on the TCR repertoire was tested using fully anonymised formalin-fixed paraffin-embedded duodenal biopsies that were surplus to diagnostic needs. Sequencing used a duodenal biopsy. Rearrangement joined TRGV8 to TRGJP2. The clonotype was recovered from a human donor with celiac disease. The CDR3 region has the sequence CATWVGGDWIKTF. The DNA is TGTGCCACCTGGGTGGGGGGTGATTGGATCAAGACGTTT.